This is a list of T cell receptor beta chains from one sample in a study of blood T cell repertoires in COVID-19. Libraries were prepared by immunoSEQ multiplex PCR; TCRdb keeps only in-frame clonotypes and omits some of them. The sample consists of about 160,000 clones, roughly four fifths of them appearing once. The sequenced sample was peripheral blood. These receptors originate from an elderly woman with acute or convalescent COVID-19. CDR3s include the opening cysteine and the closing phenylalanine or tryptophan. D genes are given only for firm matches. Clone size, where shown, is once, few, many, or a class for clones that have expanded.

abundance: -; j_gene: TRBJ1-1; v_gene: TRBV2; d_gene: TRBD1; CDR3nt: TGTGCCAGCAGACCAGGGGGGTACACTGAAGCTTTCTTT; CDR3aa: CASRPGGYTEAFF
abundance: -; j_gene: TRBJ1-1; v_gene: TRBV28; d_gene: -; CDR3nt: TGTGCCAGCTTACTGCGGGGGATCGGCACTGAAGCTTTCTTT; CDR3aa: CASLLRGIGTEAFF
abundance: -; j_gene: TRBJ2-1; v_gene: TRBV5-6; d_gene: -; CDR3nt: TGTGCCAGCAGCTTGGCCCTCTACAATGAGCAGTTCTTC; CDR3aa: CASSLALYNEQFF
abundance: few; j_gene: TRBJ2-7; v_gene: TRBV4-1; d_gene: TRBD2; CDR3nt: TGCGCCAGCAGCCAACTAGCGGGAGGGCCCCACGAGCAGTACTTC; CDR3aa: CASSQLAGGPHEQYF
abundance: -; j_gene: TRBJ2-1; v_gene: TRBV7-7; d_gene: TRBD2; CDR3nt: TGTGCCAGCAGCTTAGTAGCGGGAGCCACCTACAATGAGCAGTTCTTC; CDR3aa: CASSLVAGATYNEQFF
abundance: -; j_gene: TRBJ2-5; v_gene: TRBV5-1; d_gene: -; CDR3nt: TGCGCCGTGGGGCAGGGAAATCAAGAGACCCAGTACTTC; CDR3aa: CAVGQGNQETQYF
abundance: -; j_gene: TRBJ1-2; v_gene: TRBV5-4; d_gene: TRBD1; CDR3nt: TGTGCCAGCAGCTTACAGGGGTCCAATGGCTACACCTTC; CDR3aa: CASSLQGSNGYTF
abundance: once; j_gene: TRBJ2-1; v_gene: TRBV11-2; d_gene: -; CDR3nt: TGTGCCAGCAGCCCTCAGCGCAATGAGCAGTTCTTC; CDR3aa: CASSPQRNEQFF
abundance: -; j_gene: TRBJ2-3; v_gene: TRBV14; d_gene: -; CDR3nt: TGTGCCAGCAGCCAAGATAACACAGATACGCAGTATTTT; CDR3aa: CASSQDNTDTQYF
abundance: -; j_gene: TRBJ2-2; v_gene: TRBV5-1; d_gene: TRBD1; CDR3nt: TGCGCCTGCCGAGGGACAGGGGTCCCCGGGGAGCTGTTTTTT; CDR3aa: CACRGTGVPGELFF
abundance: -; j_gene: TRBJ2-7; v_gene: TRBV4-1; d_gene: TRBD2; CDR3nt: TGCGCCAGCAGCCAAGATCAGGGACTAAGCTCCTACGAGCAGTACTTC; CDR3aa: CASSQDQGLSSYEQYF
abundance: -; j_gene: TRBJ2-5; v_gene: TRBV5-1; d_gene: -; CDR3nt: TGCGCCAGCAGCTTCTTCGGGGAGACCCAGTACTTC; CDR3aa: CASSFFGETQYF
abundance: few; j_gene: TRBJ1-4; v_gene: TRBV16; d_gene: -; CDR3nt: TGTGCCAGCAGCCAACAGGTTACTAATGAAAAACTGTTTTTT; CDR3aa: CASSQQVTNEKLFF
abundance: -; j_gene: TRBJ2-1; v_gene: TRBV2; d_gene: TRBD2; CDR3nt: TGTGCCAGCAAATTGACTAGCGGGGGCCACAATGAGCAGTTCTTC; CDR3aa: CASKLTSGGHNEQFF
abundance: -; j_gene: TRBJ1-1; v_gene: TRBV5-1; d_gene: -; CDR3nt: TGCGCCAGCAGCCTAGTAGGGGTGAACACTGAAGCTTTCTTT; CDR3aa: CASSLVGVNTEAFF
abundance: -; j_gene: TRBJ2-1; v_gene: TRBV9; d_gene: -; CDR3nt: TGTGCCAGCAGCCTCCAGCAAGGGGCCAACTACAATGAGCAGTTCTTC; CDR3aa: CASSLQQGANYNEQFF
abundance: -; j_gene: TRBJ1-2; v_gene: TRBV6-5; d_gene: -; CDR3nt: TGTGCCAGCAGTTACTCGATGTCGGGGGGCGATGGCTACACCTTC; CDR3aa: CASSYSMSGGDGYTF
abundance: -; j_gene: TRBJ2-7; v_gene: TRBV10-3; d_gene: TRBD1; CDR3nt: TGTGCCATCAGTGCTCAGGGGGCGGAGGTTGAGCAGTACTTC; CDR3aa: CAISAQGAEVEQYF
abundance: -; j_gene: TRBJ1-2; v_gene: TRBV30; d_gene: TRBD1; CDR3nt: TGTGCCTGGAGTGTACGGGGGACAGGGGACTATGGCTACACCTTC; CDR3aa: CAWSVRGTGDYGYTF
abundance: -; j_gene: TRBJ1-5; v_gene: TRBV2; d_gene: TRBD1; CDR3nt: TGTGCCAGCAGCGGGGACAGTGTTAGCAATCAGCCCCAGCATTTT; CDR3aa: CASSGDSVSNQPQHF
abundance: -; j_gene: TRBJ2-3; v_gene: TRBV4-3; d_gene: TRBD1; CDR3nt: TGCGCCAGCAGCCAAGACAGGGGGGATACGCAGTATTTT; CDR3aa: CASSQDRGDTQYF
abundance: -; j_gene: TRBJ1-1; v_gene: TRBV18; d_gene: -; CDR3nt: TGTGCCAGCTCACCAGGGGCCTTTGAAGCTTTCTTT; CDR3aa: CASSPGAFEAFF
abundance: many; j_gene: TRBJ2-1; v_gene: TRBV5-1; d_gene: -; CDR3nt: TGCGCCAGCAGCGCTGAGAGAGCGTTGAGCTCCTACAATGAGCAGTTCTTC; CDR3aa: CASSAERALSSYNEQFF
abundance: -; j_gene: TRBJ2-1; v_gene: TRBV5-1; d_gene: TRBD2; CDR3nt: TGCGCCAGCAGCCACTCTAGCGGGCCCCGGGATGAGCAGTTCTTC; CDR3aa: CASSHSSGPRDEQFF